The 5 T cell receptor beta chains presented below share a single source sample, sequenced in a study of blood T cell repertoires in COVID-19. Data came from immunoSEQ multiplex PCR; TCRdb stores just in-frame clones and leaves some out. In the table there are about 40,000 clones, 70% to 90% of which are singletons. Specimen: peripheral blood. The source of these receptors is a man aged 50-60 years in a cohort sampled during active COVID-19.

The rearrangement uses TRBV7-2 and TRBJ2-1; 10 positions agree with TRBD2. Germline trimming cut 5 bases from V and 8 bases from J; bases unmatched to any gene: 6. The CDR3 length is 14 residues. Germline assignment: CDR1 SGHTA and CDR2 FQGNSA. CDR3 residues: CASSAASGGYEQFF. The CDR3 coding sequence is TGTGCCAGCAGCGCAGCTAGCGGGGGCTATGAGCAGTTCTTC.

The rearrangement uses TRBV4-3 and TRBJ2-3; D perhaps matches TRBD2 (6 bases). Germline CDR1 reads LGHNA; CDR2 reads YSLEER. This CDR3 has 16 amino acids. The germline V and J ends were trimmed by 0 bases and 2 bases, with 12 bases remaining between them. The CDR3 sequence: CASSQDSGGNTDTQYF. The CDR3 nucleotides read TGCGCCAGCAGCCAAGATTCTGGGGGGAACACAGATACGCAGTATTTT.

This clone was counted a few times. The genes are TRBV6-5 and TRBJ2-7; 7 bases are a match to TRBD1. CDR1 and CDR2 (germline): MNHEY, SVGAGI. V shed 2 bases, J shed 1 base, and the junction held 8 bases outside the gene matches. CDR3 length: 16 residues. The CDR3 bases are TGTGCCAGCAGTTACGGCCCCCCGGGACAGTCCTACGAGCAGTACTTC. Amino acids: CASSYGPPGQSYEQYF.

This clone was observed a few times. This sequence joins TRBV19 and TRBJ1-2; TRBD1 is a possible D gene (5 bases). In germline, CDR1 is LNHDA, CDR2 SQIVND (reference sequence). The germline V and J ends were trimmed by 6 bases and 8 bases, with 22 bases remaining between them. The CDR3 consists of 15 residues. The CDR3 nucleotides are TGTGCCAGTAGCCCGATGGGACTGCCGGCTCGAGGCTACACCTTC. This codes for CASSPMGLPARGYTF. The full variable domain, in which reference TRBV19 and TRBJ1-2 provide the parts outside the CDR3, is DGGITQSPKYLFRKEGQNVTLSCEQNLNHDAMYWYRQDPGQGLRLIYYSQIVNDFQKGDIAEGYSVSREKKESFPLTVTSAQKNPTAFYLCASSPMGLPARGYTFGSGTRLTVV.

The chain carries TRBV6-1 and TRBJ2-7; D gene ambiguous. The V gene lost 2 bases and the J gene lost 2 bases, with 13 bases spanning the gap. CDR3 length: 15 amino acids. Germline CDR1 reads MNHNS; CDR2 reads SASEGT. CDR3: CASSENWAAPYEQYV. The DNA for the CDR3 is TGTGCCAGCAGTGAAAACTGGGCCGCCCCCTACGAGCAGTACGTC.